This TCR beta chain emerged from a study of PD-L1 blockade in urothelial cancer. Per the germline V gene, CDR1 is SGDLS and CDR2 is YYNGEE. The ends were cut back, 4 bases at V and 7 bases at J, with 17 bases in the middle. CDR3 size: 15 residues. With respect to this clone: Its antigen is unknown.

Study-wide findings and caveats: Prediction of better survival came from below-median pretreatment blood TCR clonality. It was durable-benefit patients whose tumor-associated blood clones expanded more at 3 weeks.

Time point: pretreatment peripheral blood. The investigators introduced synthetic TCR analog templates into each PCR as spikes. Clones were sequenced by immunoSEQ multiplex PCR, and TCRdb holds only the in-frame ones, with some missing. The sample records under 55,000 clones, around 84% being singletons. This receptor was taken from a man in his 70s with urothelial cancer. The material was PBMCs, obtained around atezolizumab (anti-PD-L1) treatment. V usage is TRBV9 and J usage is TRBJ1-4, with D maybe TRBD1 (5 bases). The CDR3 sequence: CASSLGTSDTEKLFF. The CDR3 nucleotides read TGTGCCAGCAGCCTCGGGACTTCCGACACTGAAAAACTGTTTTTT.